These T cell receptor beta chains were read from a single sample in a study of shared clonotypes between healthy human individuals. This table comes from immunoSEQ multiplex PCR, and its TCRdb copy is limited to in-frame clones, with some not included. Altogether some 2,500,000 clones are present, roughly 93% being singletons, with the ten largest covering approximately 0.36%. The specimen sequenced was naive CD4+ T cells from PBMCs. These receptor sequences come from a man between 18 and 35 years old in good health. Some clones in this sample may be carry-over from other donors' samples. CDR3s include the opening cysteine and the closing phenylalanine or tryptophan. Each record gives: D gene, J gene, CDR3 length, clone size, V gene, CDR3 protein, CDR3 DNA. The D gene is left open where the match is weak. Clone size is given for some rows only: seen once, a few or many times, or a class if the clone is expanded.

>NA|TRBJ2-5|13|NA|TRBV6-1
CASSEALQETQYF
TGTGCCAGCAGTGAAGCCCTCCAAGAGACCCAGTACTTC
>NA|TRBJ2-1|13|once|TRBV5-1
CASSLGPNNEQFF
TGCGCCAGCAGCTTGGGACCCAACAATGAGCAGTTCTTC
>TRBD2|TRBJ2-7|15|NA|TRBV7-9
CASSLRSGVVYEQYF
TGTGCCAGCAGCTTGAGAAGCGGGGTAGTCTACGAGCAGTACTTC
>NA|TRBJ2-1|12|NA|TRBV11-1
CASSFQGLEQFF
TGTGCCAGCAGCTTCCAGGGCCTTGAGCAGTTCTTC
>NA|TRBJ1-6|13|NA|TRBV6-5
CASSYSRISPLHF
TGTGCCAGCAGTTACTCCAGGATTTCACCCCTCCACTTT
>NA|TRBJ2-7|11|NA|TRBV7-6
CATVGPYEQYF
TGTGCCACTGTAGGCCCCTACGAGCAGTACTTC
>NA|TRBJ1-4|17|NA|TRBV28
CASSIQGAPRANEKLFF
TGTGCCAGCAGTATACAGGGCGCGCCGAGGGCTAATGAAAAACTGTTTTTT
>NA|TRBJ1-4|15|NA|TRBV5-1
CASSLGRGGDEKLFF
TGCGCCAGCAGCTTGGGACGGGGAGGTGATGAAAAACTGTTTTTT
>TRBD1|TRBJ2-3|15|NA|TRBV30
CAWNPTGVGTDTQYF
TGTGCCTGGAACCCGACAGGGGTTGGCACAGATACGCAGTATTTT
>TRBD1|TRBJ1-1|13|few|TRBV7-2
CASSPQGITEAFF
TGTGCCAGCAGCCCACAGGGGATCACTGAAGCTTTCTTT
>TRBD2|TRBJ2-1|14|NA|TRBV28
CASSLAGAYNEQFF
TGTGCCAGCAGTTTAGCGGGAGCTTACAATGAGCAGTTCTTC
>NA|TRBJ2-1|14|NA|TRBV5-1
CASSLSAGSNEQFF
TGCGCCAGCAGCTTAAGTGCAGGCTCCAATGAGCAGTTCTTC
>NA|TRBJ1-6|12|NA|TRBV6-5
CASGIAYSPLHF
TGTGCCAGCGGTATCGCTTATTCACCCCTCCACTTT
>NA|TRBJ2-3|15|NA|TRBV7-3
CASSLTSGFTDTQYF
TGTGCCAGCAGCTTAACCAGCGGGTTCACAGATACGCAGTATTTT
>NA|TRBJ2-2|15|NA|TRBV2
CASSEERQPTGELFF
TGTGCCAGCAGTGAAGAGCGGCAACCCACCGGGGAGCTGTTTTTT
>NA|TRBJ1-2|15|NA|TRBV7-2
CASSLLRLGGYGYTF
TGTGCCAGCAGCTTATTGAGATTGGGAGGCTATGGCTACACCTTC
>NA|TRBJ2-5|16|once|TRBV7-6
CASSPGFPEKQETQYF
TGTGCCAGCAGCCCCGGTTTCCCCGAAAAACAAGAGACCCAGTACTTC
>TRBD1|TRBJ2-5|13|NA|TRBV6-5
CASNRQGMETQYF
TGTGCCAGCAATCGACAGGGGATGGAGACCCAGTACTTC
>TRBD1|TRBJ1-1|14|NA|TRBV5-1
CASSYGTEGTEAFF
TGCGCCAGCAGCTATGGGACAGAAGGCACTGAAGCTTTCTTT
>NA|TRBJ1-5|14|NA|TRBV7-2
CASSLLGLYQPQHF
TGTGCCAGCAGCTTATTGGGGCTCTATCAGCCCCAGCATTTT
>NA|TRBJ2-1|13|NA|TRBV19
CASSPGGAYEQFF
TGTGCCAGTAGTCCCGGAGGTGCGTATGAGCAGTTCTTC
>NA|TRBJ2-3|15|NA|TRBV15
CATSRDVPWTDTQYF
TGTGCCACCAGCAGAGATGTCCCTTGGACAGATACGCAGTATTTT
>NA|TRBJ1-1|18|NA|TRBV28
CASSSYTGTPNRFTEAFF
TGTGCCAGCAGTTCCTACACCGGGACCCCCAACCGGTTTACTGAAGCTTTCTTT
>NA|TRBJ2-5|11|NA|TRBV5-6
CASSLAETQYF
TGTGCCAGCAGCTTAGCTGAGACCCAGTACTTC
>NA|TRBJ1-5|14|NA|TRBV27
CASSLRLGNQPQHF
TGTGCCAGCAGTTTAAGACTGGGGAATCAGCCCCAGCATTTT
>TRBD2|TRBJ2-1|17|once|TRBV7-8
CASSLYSRVAGVREQFF
TGTGCCAGCAGCTTATATTCTCGGGTAGCGGGAGTACGGGAGCAGTTCTTC
>NA|TRBJ2-3|17|NA|TRBV2
CASNQHPSGRPGVTQYF
TGTGCCAGCAACCAGCACCCAAGCGGGCGACCGGGGGTTACGCAGTATTTT
>TRBD1|TRBJ2-3|15|NA|TRBV7-2
CASSLVGTGRDTQYF
TGTGCCAGCAGCTTAGTAGGGACAGGGAGGGATACGCAGTATTTT
>NA|TRBJ1-4|14|NA|TRBV6-1
CASSPGSRGEKLFF
TGTGCCAGCAGCCCCGGGTCCCGAGGTGAAAAACTGTTTTTT
>TRBD2|TRBJ2-3|15|NA|TRBV5-1
CASSWAGVGTDTQYF
TGCGCCAGCAGCTGGGCGGGAGTAGGCACAGATACGCAGTATTTT
>NA|TRBJ1-2|16|NA|TRBV7-8
CASSLASSGVSYGYTF
TGTGCCAGCAGCTTAGCTAGCTCCGGGGTTAGTTATGGCTACACCTTC
>NA|TRBJ2-1|16|NA|TRBV15
CATSRESDQTYNEQFF
TGTGCCACCAGCAGAGAGTCGGACCAGACCTACAATGAGCAGTTCTTC
>NA|TRBJ1-1|13|once|TRBV9
CASSVSASTGYDF
TGTGCCAGCAGCGTATCTGCGTCAACGGGCTACGATTTT
>NA|TRBJ1-1|13|NA|TRBV28
CASRGPGVAEAFF
TGTGCCAGCAGGGGGCCGGGTGTGGCTGAAGCTTTCTTT
>NA|TRBJ2-7|14|NA|TRBV5-1
CASSLDGSSYEQYF
TGCGCCAGCAGCTTGGATGGCAGTTCCTACGAGCAGTACTTC
>NA|TRBJ1-1|14|NA|TRBV5-1
CASTDGDSYTEAFF
TGCGCCAGCACAGATGGGGACTCTTACACTGAAGCTTTCTTT
>NA|TRBJ1-5|16|NA|TRBV7-8
CASSPPGGRSNQPQHF
TGTGCCAGCAGCCCCCCCGGGGGACGTTCCAATCAGCCCCAGCATTTT
>NA|TRBJ1-4|18|NA|TRBV28
CASTRGVGRILLREKLFF
TGTGCCAGCACCCGGGGGGTGGGACGGATCCTCTTAAGGGAAAAACTGTTTTTT
>NA|TRBJ1-1|13|NA|TRBV7-9
CASSPDMNTEAFF
TGTGCCAGCAGCCCCGACATGAACACTGAAGCTTTCTTT
>TRBD1|TRBJ2-3|16|NA|TRBV29-1
CSVKGAAPRGTDTQYF
TGCAGCGTTAAGGGGGCAGCCCCAAGGGGCACAGATACGCAGTATTTT
>NA|TRBJ2-6|18|NA|TRBV4-1
CASSQGGAPSSGANVLTF
TGCGCCAGCAGTCAAGGCGGGGCACCGTCGTCTGGGGCCAACGTCCTGACTTTC
>NA|TRBJ1-2|13|NA|TRBV19
CASSIRRLDGYTF
TGTGCCAGTAGTATCAGGCGTTTGGATGGCTACACCTTC
>TRBD1|TRBJ2-1|14|NA|TRBV9
CASSPGQGDNEQFF
TGTGCCAGCAGCCCGGGACAGGGGGACAATGAGCAGTTCTTC
>NA|TRBJ1-5|16|NA|TRBV23-1
CASSQTRGWANQPQHF
TGCGCCAGCAGTCAAACCAGGGGCTGGGCGAATCAGCCCCAGCATTTT
>NA|TRBJ1-1|13|NA|TRBV6-5
CASSSPGDTEAFF
TGTGCCAGCAGTTCCCCAGGGGACACTGAAGCTTTCTTT